This T cell receptor (beta chain) was recorded in a study of early T cells in non-severe SARS-CoV-2 infection. Study information: The study sequenced bulk RNA from unsorted whole blood, with chains unpaired. Study results and caveats: The matching step, a VDJdb search, favored anti-spike CD8 responses and missed private and CD4 specificities.

In the case of this clonotype: What it recognizes is unknown.

Attachment of unique molecular identifiers was made to individual cDNA molecules. TCRdb passed the 5' RACE reads through MiXCR, listing each CDR3 protein once. The data show 25,000 to 35,000 distinct CDR3 sequences, with less than 6.5% seen just once and 2.6% held by the top ten. This clonotype was sampled from an adult who was a healthcare worker with PCR-confirmed SARS-CoV-2 infection or an uninfected control (not recorded which). Sample: whole blood.

The CDR3 protein is CASSHNLREGWETQYF. In nucleotides, the CDR3 is TGTGCCAGCAGCCACAATCTTAGGGAGGGTTGGGAGACCCAGTACTTC. The V call is TRBV7-6, the J call TRBJ2-5, with TRBD2 identical over 7 bases. The length of the CDR3 is 16 residues. The germline V gene encodes CDR1 SGHVS and CDR2 FNYEAQ. J was trimmed by 5 bases and V by 5 bases; bases with no gene match: 14.